Listed below are T cell receptor beta chains from one sample, sequenced in a study of T cells in Graves' hyperthyroidism and ophthalmopathy. Using its own MiXCR run on the multiplex PCR reads, TCRdb lists one record per CDR3 protein. This sample yields fewer than 250,000 distinct CDR3 sequences, of which around 25% are seen a single time; about a third belongs to the top ten. The sequencing input was blood. Source of these receptors: a woman aged 40 to 50 with Graves' ophthalmopathy. CDR3s include the opening cysteine and the closing phenylalanine or tryptophan. The D gene is left open where the match is weak. The listing skips clone size in some rows; elsewhere it reads once, few, many or a size class.

j_call v_call clone_size cdr3_length d_call cdr3_nt cdr3_aa
TRBJ2-5 TRBV7-3 many 13 - TGTGCCAGCAGCCTCGAGGCGAGGCAGACCCAGTACTTC CASSLEARQTQYF
TRBJ2-5 TRBV18 - 15 - TGTGCCAGCTCACCATTAGGGAAAACTAAAGAGACCCAGTACTTC CASSPLGKTKETQYF
TRBJ1-5 TRBV19 many 15 TRBD1 TGTGCCAGTAGGACCGGGACAGGGCCAGTGCAGCCCCAGCATTTT CASRTGTGPVQPQHF
TRBJ2-6 TRBV4-1 many 16 - TGCGCCAGCAGCCGAAACCTTTTCTCTGGGGCCAACGTCCTGACTTTC CASSRNLFSGANVLTF
TRBJ2-2 TRBV9 many 14 - TGTGCCAGCAGCGTAGTCGTGAACACCGGGGAGCTGTTTTTT CASSVVVNTGELFF
TRBJ1-3 TRBV28 many 14 - TGTGCCAGCAGTTACGGGGCACGGGGAAACACCATATATTTT CASSYGARGNTIYF
TRBJ2-5 TRBV5-1 many 14 TRBD1 TGCGCCAGCAGCTTGGTCGGACAGGGTGGGACCCAGTACTTC CASSLVGQGGTQYF
TRBJ1-2 TRBV12-3/TRBV12-4 - 12 - TGTGCCAGCAGCTTCCCCCCGCCGAGCTACACCTTC CASSFPPPSYTF
TRBJ1-2 TRBV4-1 - 14 - TGCGCCAGCAGCCAAGTGGGATCTAACTATGGCTACACCTTC CASSQVGSNYGYTF
TRBJ2-5 TRBV6-2/TRBV6-3 - 13 - TGTGCCGGTCCGCAGGGCCAGGATGAGACCCAGTACTTC CAGPQGQDETQYF
TRBJ1-3 TRBV11-3 - 14 - TGTGCCAGCAGCCCGCTAAACTCTGGAAACACCATATATTTT CASSPLNSGNTIYF
TRBJ1-2 TRBV15 once 17 - TGTGCCACCAGCAGAGATGTCGCAGCCCCTGCTAACTATGGCTACACCTTC CATSRDVAAPANYGYTF
TRBJ2-5 TRBV6-1 - 15 - TGTGCCAGCAGCGGAGGACACGCAGGACAAGAGACCCAGTACTTC CASSGGHAGQETQYF
TRBJ2-5 TRBV12-3/TRBV12-4 - 16 - TGTGCCAGCAGCTCCTACTTTGTGGGGACGGAAGAGACCCAGTACTTC CASSSYFVGTEETQYF
TRBJ2-7 TRBV10-2 - 14 - TGCGCCAGTACCAGTCTCGGGGGACGCTACGAGCAGTACTTC CASTSLGGRYEQYF
TRBJ2-7 TRBV18 many 15 TRBD2 TGTGCCAGCTCTCAGACTAGCGGGAGTGTTTACGAGCAATACTTC CASSQTSGSVYEQYF
TRBJ2-2 TRBV5-1 - 16 TRBD2 TGCGCCAGCGGTTGGACTAGCGGGAGGAACACCGGGGAGCTGTTTTTT CASGWTSGRNTGELFF
TRBJ2-7 TRBV4-1 many 18 TRBD2 TGCGCCAGCAGCCCTGTCCCGGGACTAGCGGGAGGGCCCCGCGAGCAGTACTTC CASSPVPGLAGGPREQYF
TRBJ2-7 TRBV6-5 few 17 TRBD2 TGTGCCAGCAGTTATTGGCCTAGCGGGAGGGAGATCTACGAGCAGTACTTC CASSYWPSGREIYEQYF
TRBJ2-4 TRBV7-2 many 15 TRBD2 TGTGCCAGCAGCTCGGGGGGGTGGCAGAAAAACATTCAGTACTTC CASSSGGWQKNIQYF
TRBJ1-1 TRBV9 many 14 - TGTGCCAGCAGCGCTACAGGGTTGAACACTGAAGCTTTCTTT CASSATGLNTEAFF
TRBJ1-1 TRBV6-2/TRBV6-3 - 11 - TGTGCCAGCAGCAGGGAAACTGAAGCTTTCTTT CASSRETEAFF
TRBJ2-5 TRBV12-3/TRBV12-4 - 13 - TGTGCCAGCAGGGGCGGGGACGTGGAGACCCAGTACTTC CASRGGDVETQYF
TRBJ1-5 TRBV30 many 13 - TGTGCCCAGCCACGGAGCCGGGGGAAGCCCCAGCATTTT CAQPRSRGKPQHF
TRBJ2-7 TRBV28 - 15 - TGTGCCAGCAGTTTATTGAAGGGCAGGGGATACGAGCAGTACTTC CASSLLKGRGYEQYF
TRBJ2-4 TRBV20-1 many 14 - TGCAGTGCTAGGGGACGAGGACCCGGGGACATTCAGTACTTC CSARGRGPGDIQYF
TRBJ2-7 TRBV6-1 - 15 - TGTGCCAGCAGTGATACACAACTAATCTCCTACGAGCAGTACTTC CASSDTQLISYEQYF
TRBJ2-2 TRBV11-3 many 15 - TGTGCCAGCAGCCCCCGGACGGCTAACACCGGGGAGCTGTTTTTT CASSPRTANTGELFF
TRBJ1-2 TRBV3-1 many 13 - TGTGCCAGCAGCCAGATGGGAGGGGAAGGCTACACCTTC CASSQMGGEGYTF
TRBJ1-1 TRBV10-3 - 18 TRBD1 TGTGCCATCAGTGCTTCTGCGACAGGGGGCTGGATGAACACTGAAGCTTTCTTT CAISASATGGWMNTEAFF
TRBJ1-2 TRBV20-1 - 12 TRBD1 TGCAGTGCTAGGGGACAGAAATATGGCTACACCTTC CSARGQKYGYTF
TRBJ2-5 TRBV13 many 16 TRBD2 TGTGCCAGCAGCGAAAGGGCTAGCGGAATTCAAGAGACCCAGTACTTC CASSERASGIQETQYF
TRBJ2-7 TRBV7-2 many 13 TRBD1 TGTGCCAGCAGACAGGGGGTAGGCTACGAGCAGTACTTC CASRQGVGYEQYF
TRBJ1-1 TRBV28 - 14 - TGTGCCAGCAGTTCCCCACCCGGGGATACTGAAGCTTTCTTT CASSSPPGDTEAFF
TRBJ2-2 TRBV12-3/TRBV12-4 many 16 TRBD1 TGTGCCAGCAGACCCGCCGGGACAGGGGGGACCGGGGAGCTGTTTTTT CASRPAGTGGTGELFF
TRBJ1-1 TRBV28 few 12 - TGTGCCAGCAAAGGCCGGGGGCCACAAGCTTTCTTT CASKGRGPQAFF
TRBJ1-6 TRBV10-1 many 13 - TGCGCCAGCAGTTCGAGTTGGAATTCACCCCTCCACTTT CASSSSWNSPLHF
TRBJ2-2 TRBV10-2 many 14 - TGCGCCAGCAGTGAAAACGCGAACACCGGGGAGCTGTTTTTT CASSENANTGELFF
TRBJ1-1 TRBV5-1 many 13 TRBD1 TGCGCCAGCAGCTCGCCAGGGGGGACTGAAGCTTTCTTT CASSSPGGTEAFF
TRBJ1-2 TRBV14 many 16 - TGTGCCAGCAGCCAGATTTACCCGCCAGCCCTCTATGGCTACACCTTC CASSQIYPPALYGYTF
TRBJ2-5 TRBV5-1 many 14 - TGCGCCAGCAGCCCGACCGAGGGGGTTGAGACCCAGTACTTC CASSPTEGVETQYF
TRBJ2-5 TRBV25-1 many 15 TRBD1 TGTGCCAGCAGTGACCGACAGTACCTGCAGGGGGTCCAGTACTTC CASSDRQYLQGVQYF
TRBJ1-2 TRBV6-2/TRBV6-3 many 15 TRBD1 TGTGCCAGCAGTACAAGACAGGGGGACAACTATGGCTACACCTTC CASSTRQGDNYGYTF
TRBJ2-7 TRBV28 many 16 - TGTGCCAGCAGTTCCCAGGACAGGCGAGCGGGCTACGAGCAGTACTTC CASSSQDRRAGYEQYF